This T cell receptor beta chain derives from a study of T cells in Graves' hyperthyroidism and ophthalmopathy. The length of the CDR3 is 15 residues. J gave up 0 bases and V 8 bases, and 5 bases lay outside the gene matches. Amplification of TCR beta CDR3 regions used RNA as the template. RT-PCR in the first round (using the HTBI primer set) targeted the TCR CDR3. Using its own MiXCR run on the multiplex PCR reads, TCRdb lists one record per CDR3 protein. The sample lists approximately 610,000 distinct CDR3 sequences, roughly 14% seen once, with around 4.1% in the top ten. This clonotype was observed many times.

This chain connects TRBV12-3 or TRBV12-4 to TRBJ2-2, with 8 bases lining up with TRBD1. The clonotype originates from a woman aged 35 to 49 with Graves' ophthalmopathy. Sequenced input: blood. CDR3 sequence: CASQGASANTGELFF. The CDR3 nucleotides are TGTGCCAGCCAGGGGGCTAGTGCGAACACCGGGGAGCTGTTTTTT.